Presented here are 15 T cell receptor beta chains from one specimen sequenced in a study of beta chain features in type 1 diabetes. Expressed TCRB transcripts were sequenced after all isolated RNA was converted to cDNA. Produced via immunoSEQ multiplex PCR; TCRdb's table is partial and in-frame only. This repertoire shows 140,000 to 150,000 clones, about 44% found once; its top ten account for under 0.45%. Sequencing was carried out using Tregs from blood. These TCRs come from a young man in good health.

This chain links TRBV11-1 with TRBJ1-3; the D is unclear. CDR3 length: 14 amino acids. With 3 bases removed from V and 0 bases from J, the gap between germline ends came to 6 bases. Germline CDR1 is SGHAT and CDR2 is FQDESV (reference sequence). The CDR3 reads CASSFRSSGNTIYF. For the CDR3, the DNA is TGTGCCAGCAGCTTCAGATCCTCTGGAAACACCATATATTTT.

There are a few counts of this clone. The chain combines TRBV9 with TRBJ1-1, with TRBD1 matching 7 bases. V was pared by 4 bases and J by 0 bases, with 3 bases of the junction left unmatched. The V gene's germline CDR1 is SGDLS and CDR2 YYNGEE. This CDR3 region has 14 residues. The CDR3 sequence: CASSPTGMNTEAFF. In DNA, the CDR3 is TGTGCCAGCAGCCCGACAGGGATGAACACTGAAGCTTTCTTT.

The chain couples TRBV25-1 to TRBJ1-1; the D gene is possibly TRBD1 (6 bases). This CDR3 contains 14 residues. V lost 6 bases to trimming and J lost 3 bases, with 14 bases between them. Germline lookup yields CDR1 MGHDK and CDR2 SYGVNS. CDR3 sequence (DNA): TGTGCCAGCAGCCAGACAGGAATTTACACTGAAGCTTTCTTT. This translates into CASSQTGIYTEAFF. The variable domain in full, with the rest retrieved from reference TRBV25-1 and TRBJ1-1, is EADIYQTPRYLVIGTGKKITLECSQTMGHDKMYWYQQDPGMELHLIHYSYGVNSTEKGDLSSESTVSRIRTEHFPLTLESARPSHTSQYLCASSQTGIYTEAFFGQGTRLTVV.

The V gene is TRBV30, the J gene TRBJ2-7; D is perhaps TRBD1 (5 bases). The CDR3 has 13 amino acids. The germline V and J ends were trimmed by 4 bases and 0 bases, with 10 bases remaining between them. CDR1 is GTSNPN and CDR2 is SVGIG in the germline V gene (reference sequence). The CDR3 reads CAWTRVPSYEQYF. Here the CDR3 DNA reads TGTGCCTGGACCAGGGTACCCTCCTACGAGCAGTACTTC.

This clone was found a few times. CDR3 DNA sequence: TGTGCCAGCAGCCAAGATCAAAATCAGCCCCAGCATTTT. Translation gives CASSQDQNQPQHF. The chain joins TRBV4-2 to TRBJ1-5, with D hard to call. V dropped 0 bases and J dropped 4 bases, with 4 bases sitting between them. The CDR3 runs 13 residues. Germline CDR1 is LGHNA and CDR2 is YNFKEQ.

The CDR3 bases are TGTGCCAGCAGCCCTGGAATCGCGGGGACTGAAGCTTTCTTT. Protein sequence: CASSPGIAGTEAFF. The chain uses TRBV5-4 and TRBJ1-1; D gene unclear. CDR3 length equals 14 residues. The V and J ends lost 4 bases and 5 bases respectively, with 15 bases between them. Germline loops: CDR1 SGHNT, CDR2 YYREEE (reference sequence).

The chain employs TRBV7-2 and TRBJ2-2; possibly TRBD2 for D (5 bases). Germline CDR1 is SGHTA and CDR2 is FQGNSA. V was shortened by 5 bases and J by 14 bases, with 18 bases between the two germline ends. This CDR3 region has 13 residues. This CDR3 reads CASSQNLRGILFF. The CDR3 nucleotides read TGTGCCAGCAGCCAAAACCTGAGAGGGATACTGTTTTTT.

V is TRBV9 and J is TRBJ2-1, with a possible D match to TRBD2 (7 bases). The germline gives CDR1 SGDLS, CDR2 YYNGEE. The V end lost 0 bases, the J end lost 3 bases, and 13 bases lay between the germline ends. CDR3 length: 16 residues. CDR3: CASSVVGGGVYNEQFF. CDR3 coding DNA: TGTGCCAGCAGCGTAGTAGGGGGAGGGGTCTACAATGAGCAGTTCTTC. Looking up the rest from reference TRBV9 and TRBJ2-1 gives the full variable domain: DSGVTQTPKHLITATGQRVTLRCSPRSGDLSVYWYQQSLDQGLQFLIQYYNGEERAKGNILERFSAQQFPDLHSELNLSSLELGDSALYFCASSVVGGGVYNEQFFGPGTRLTVL.

The genes are TRBV19 and TRBJ1-5; 8 bases are a match to TRBD1. The junction had 12 bases not matched to a gene; V was cut back by 4 bases and J by 7 bases. The germline CDR1 and CDR2 sequences are LNHDA and SQIVND (reference sequence). The CDR3 extends over 16 amino acids. This CDR3 reads CASSTPVRGRRQPQHF. The CDR3 DNA reads TGTGCCAGTAGTACCCCGGTCAGGGGGCGCAGACAGCCCCAGCATTTT.

This clone was seen just once. The CDR3 region is CASSRTGVQPQHF. The CDR3 DNA follows: TGTGCCAGCAGCCGGACCGGGGTTCAGCCCCAGCATTTT. This chain uses TRBV7-8 with TRBJ1-5; the D is unclear. CDR3 length: 13 residues. CDR1 is SGHVS and CDR2 is FQNEAQ in the germline V gene. V dropped 5 bases and J dropped 6 bases, with 11 bases sitting between them.

In its sample, this clone was seen once. This chain joins TRBV6-5 and TRBJ1-1; 8 nucleotides line up with TRBD1. The germline gives CDR1 MNHEY, CDR2 SVGAGI. V lost 5 bases and J lost 12; bases outside the gene matches: 8. This CDR3 comprises 12 residues. CDR3 DNA: TGTGCCAGCAGTCAAGGGACAGGTTCGTCTTTCTTT. It translates to CASSQGTGSSFF.

This clone came up once. The J gene is TRBJ2-3, the V gene TRBV5-1; maybe TRBD1 (6 bases). Trimming removed 4 bases from V and 5 bases from J, with 20 bases in between. The CDR3 runs 16 residues. Per the germline V gene, CDR1 is SGHRS and CDR2 is YFSETQ. The CDR3, as DNA: TGCGCCAGCAGCCCCCAAAACACAGGGTTTCTAGATACGCAGTATTTT. It specifies CASSPQNTGFLDTQYF.

This clone has more than one count but fewer than ten. The chain joins TRBV7-9 to TRBJ1-3; TRBD1 aligns across 8 bases. V was pared by 5 bases and J by 3 bases, with 3 bases of the junction left unmatched. Germline V CDR1 and CDR2: SEHNR, FQNEAQ (reference sequence). The CDR3 has 14 residues. CDR3 DNA: TGTGCCAGCAGCCGCGACAGGGGTGGAAACACCATATATTTT. Protein sequence: CASSRDRGGNTIYF.

This clone has more than one count but fewer than ten. The chain is built from TRBV30 and TRBJ2-1, with TRBD2 matching over 9 bases. Germline V gene lookup returns CDR1 GTSNPN and CDR2 SVGIG (reference sequence). The CDR3 totals 18 residues. V was pared by 4 bases and J by 2 bases, with 15 bases of the junction left unmatched. The CDR3 region is CAWTPGASGNLAYNEQFF. The CDR3 DNA reads TGTGCCTGGACTCCGGGGGCTAGCGGGAACCTTGCCTACAATGAGCAGTTCTTC.

This clone was seen a few times. V gene TRBV12-5 combines with J gene TRBJ1-4, with D possibly being TRBD1 (5 bases). Germline CDR1 is LGHNT and CDR2 is FRNRAP. The CDR3 length is 15 residues. Trimming shortened V by 4 bases and J by 4 bases, and 13 bases separated the two germline ends. CDR3 coding DNA: TGTGCTAGTGGTTCCCAGGGCCGGAGTAATGAAAAACTGTTTTTT. Encoded protein: CASGSQGRSNEKLFF. Variable domain in full (rest from reference TRBV12-5 and TRBJ1-4): DARVTQTPRHKVTEMGQEVTMRCQPILGHNTVFWYRQTMMQGLELLAYFRNRAPLDDSGMPKDRFSAEMPDATLATLKIQPSEPRDSAVYFCASGSQGRSNEKLFFGSGTQLSVL.